The clone carrying this T cell receptor beta chain has more than one count but fewer than ten. What it binds is unknown. This record belongs to a study of T cell responses to AZD1222 COVID-19 vaccine. Study-level results: Seropositive at baseline were only a handful of AZD1222 recipients. Donors, mostly white British, included more females; clonal diversity was possibly underestimated. An increase in Spike-specific TCR breadth and depth was observed after two AZD1222 doses.

The CDR3 spans 14 residues. CDR1 SGHAT and CDR2 FQNNGV come from the germline V gene. Trimming stripped 1 base from V and 4 bases from J, with 10 bases between. Clones were read by immunoSEQ multiplex PCR, and TCRdb kept only the in-frame ones, dropping some. The sample records around 160,000 clones, around four fifths being singletons. The receptor's source is an adult in good health. The rearrangement uses TRBV11-2 and TRBJ1-2; possible D gene TRBD1, 5 bases. Sequences were derived from peripheral blood, sampled on day 0 of MenACWY control vaccination. The CDR3 DNA reads TGTGCCAGCAGCTTAGGTTCAGGGCTCTATGGCTACACCTTC. It is translated as CASSLGSGLYGYTF.